This entry describes one T cell receptor beta chain. Its antigen is undetermined. The data originate from a study of T cells in localized non-small cell lung cancer. Method: immunoSEQ multiplex PCR; TCRdb's copy keeps in-frame clones and lacks some. The table includes tens of thousands of clones, about 86% detected once. Germline lookup yields CDR1 SGHDT and CDR2 YYEEEE. The V end lost 2 bases, the J end lost 3 bases, and 12 bases lay between the germline ends. CDR3 length: 14 amino acids. Study-wide findings and caveats: Density of T cells in blood, when higher, went with longer overall survival.

This chain connects TRBV5-6 to TRBJ2-7; D is tentatively TRBD1 or TRBD2 (5 bases each). Sequencing used peripheral blood mononuclear cells, obtained before any cancer treatment. The receptor's source is a male donor aged 60 or older with stage II lung adenocarcinoma. The CDR3: CASSFGGVGYEQYF. In DNA, the CDR3 is TGTGCCAGCAGCTTTGGGGGAGTCGGCTACGAGCAGTACTTC. Together with reference TRBV5-6 and TRBJ2-7, the CDR3 gives the full variable domain: DAGVTQSPTHLIKTRGQQVTLRCSPKSGHDTVSWYQQALGQGPQFIFQYYEEEERQRGNFPDRFSGHQFPNYSSELNVNALLLGDSALYLCASSFGGVGYEQYFGPGTRLTVT.